This is a list of T cell receptor beta chains from one sample in a study of cytomegalovirus exposure and HLA in healthy donors. TCRdb keeps only in-frame clones here, not all; method: immunoSEQ multiplex PCR. The repertoire consists of under 200,000 clones, with about 80% occurring once and the leading ten covering approximately 2.5%. The sequencing sample was made of PBMCs. The receptors come from a man aged 60 to 75 in good health and CMV-seronegative. Both conserved end residues are part of each CDR3. The D gene is left open where the match is weak. Size tells how often a clone was seen (once, few, many) or the class of an expanded clone, and some rows leave it out.

TRBJ1-5 NA TRBV2 NA TGTGCCAGCAGCTATACAACCGGGAACGTCCAGCATTTT CASSYTTGNVQHF
TRBJ2-7 NA TRBV29-1 NA TGCAGCGTTGAAGAGACTCCCGGCTCCGAGCAGTACTTC CSVEETPGSEQYF
TRBJ1-1 NA TRBV18 NA TGTGCCAGCTCACCACCGGGCAGCCGAGTGAACACTGAAGCTTTCTTT CASSPPGSRVNTEAFF
TRBJ2-1 NA TRBV30 TRBD2 TGTGCCTGGAGATACGGGAGACTAGCGGTCAATGAGCAGTTCTTC CAWRYGRLAVNEQFF
TRBJ2-5 NA TRBV7-6 TRBD1 TGTGCCAGCAGCTTGGGGGACAGGGACCAAGAGACCCAGTACTTC CASSLGDRDQETQYF
TRBJ2-1 NA TRBV6-5 TRBD1 TGTGCCAGCAGAAGGGGACAGGTCAAAGTGGATGAGCAGTTCTTC CASRRGQVKVDEQFF
TRBJ1-5 NA TRBV5-3 TRBD1 TGTGCCAGAATTGGGGATGGACAGGGAAATCAGCCCCAGAATTTT CARIGDGQGNQPQNF
TRBJ2-1 NA TRBV27 TRBD2 TGTGCCAGCAGTTTAGAGCGGGAGGTCTACAATGAGCAGTTCTTC CASSLEREVYNEQFF
TRBJ2-7 NA TRBV5-1 NA TGCGCCAGCAGCTTGGACGGCGGGGCTACCTCCTACGAGCAGTACTTC CASSLDGGATSYEQYF
TRBJ1-1 NA TRBV7-9 TRBD1 TGTTCCAGCAGCTTAGGGGGGCTCCGGGACAGTGAAGCTTTCTTT CSSSLGGLRDSEAFF
TRBJ2-6 NA TRBV19 NA TGTGCCGCTCGGGGGTCTGGGGCCAACGTCCTGACTTTC CAARGSGANVLTF
TRBJ2-2 NA TRBV12-5 NA TGTGCTAGTGGTCCCGCAGCCGGGGAGCTGTTTTTT CASGPAAGELFF
TRBJ2-3 NA TRBV9 TRBD2 TGTGCCAGCAGCGTAGGACTAGCGGGGGGCACAGATACGCAGTATTTT CASSVGLAGGTDTQYF
TRBJ2-5 NA TRBV9 NA TGTGCCAGCAGCGTGGACAGTCAGCCCCAAGAGACCCAGTACTTC CASSVDSQPQETQYF
TRBJ2-1 NA TRBV9 NA TGTGCCAGCAGCCACCAACCTAGTATCAATGAGCAGTTCTTC CASSHQPSINEQFF
TRBJ1-5 NA TRBV19 NA TGTGCCAGTAGTATATGGCAGGGCGGCAATCAGCCCCAGCATTTT CASSIWQGGNQPQHF
TRBJ2-7 NA TRBV5-4 TRBD2 TGTGCCAGCAGCTTGGGCGCGGGAGGGAACTACGAGCAGTACTTC CASSLGAGGNYEQYF
TRBJ1-2 few TRBV6-4 NA TGTGCCAGCAGTGACTCCGGGCAGGGGTCAGCATCTAACTATGGCTACACCTTC CASSDSGQGSASNYGYTF
TRBJ2-7 few TRBV6-5 TRBD1 TGTGCCAGTCGACCGGGACAGGGGGCTTACGAGCAGTACTTC CASRPGQGAYEQYF
TRBJ2-7 NA TRBV29-1 NA TGCAGCGTTGAAGGTGGAGCCTACGAGCAGTACTTC CSVEGGAYEQYF
TRBJ1-1 NA TRBV4-2 TRBD1 TGTGCCAGCAGCCGAGGACAGGGGGTAAGGACTGAAGCTTTCTTT CASSRGQGVRTEAFF
TRBJ1-1 NA TRBV5-1 NA TGCGCCAGCAGCTTGGGGGCAGAGGGTGAAGCTTTCTTT CASSLGAEGEAFF
TRBJ2-7 NA TRBV28 TRBD2 TGTGCCAGCAACTCGGCGGGAGGATTCTACGAGCAGTACTTC CASNSAGGFYEQYF
TRBJ2-3 NA TRBV6-4 TRBD2 TGTGCCAGCAGTGACGGCCTAGCGGGGTACACAGATACGCAGTATTTT CASSDGLAGYTDTQYF
TRBJ2-5 NA TRBV6-5 TRBD1 TGTGCCAGCAGGACGGGACAGGGTACGGAGACCCAGTACTTC CASRTGQGTETQYF
TRBJ1-4 NA TRBV6-1 NA TGTGCCAGCAGTTCTCCTGGAGGGGCTGCTGAAAAACTGTTTTTT CASSSPGGAAEKLFF
TRBJ1-6 NA TRBV7-2 NA TGTGCCAGCAGCGCGGGGGGGGTTTCACCCCTCCACTTT CASSAGGVSPLHF
TRBJ2-7 NA TRBV12-5 NA TGTGCTAGTGGTTTGTCGCGGGGCACAAGATACGAGCAGTACTTC CASGLSRGTRYEQYF
TRBJ2-3 NA TRBV6-5 TRBD2 TGTGCCAGCAGCACTAGCGGGGGGGAAGATACGCAGTATTTT CASSTSGGEDTQYF
TRBJ1-6 NA TRBV23-1 NA TGCGCCAGCAGTCAACCACCCGGGAATTCACCCCTCCACTTT CASSQPPGNSPLHF
TRBJ1-3 NA TRBV5-1 NA TGCGCCAGCAGCTTGGGGCGCAGGGCAGATCTCTCTGGAAACACCATATATTTT CASSLGRRADLSGNTIYF
TRBJ1-1 NA TRBV27 NA TGTGCCAGCAGTCCGTCGGGAAAGCACACTGAAGCTTTCTTT CASSPSGKHTEAFF
TRBJ1-5 NA TRBV29-1 NA TGCAGCGTTTTGGTGGCAGGGGCTGGCAATCAGCCCCAGCATTTT CSVLVAGAGNQPQHF
TRBJ2-3 NA TRBV7-6 TRBD2 TGTGCCAGCAGCGTCGGGGGGGGACTAGCGGGAACAGATACGCAGTATTTT CASSVGGGLAGTDTQYF
TRBJ1-2 NA TRBV18 NA TGTGCCAGCTCCCCCCGTGGGGCAGGGGACTATGGCTACACCTTC CASSPRGAGDYGYTF
TRBJ1-5 few TRBV6-1 NA TGTGCCAGCAGTGTCGACAGGAGGAATCAGCCCCAGCATTTT CASSVDRRNQPQHF
TRBJ2-1 few TRBV6-6 NA TGTGCCAGCAGTTACTCGACAGCACTAGAGCAGTTCTTC CASSYSTALEQFF
TRBJ2-1 NA TRBV30 TRBD2 TGTGCCTGGAGCCGGGAGGGCCAGGCCAACAATGAGCAGTTCTTC CAWSREGQANNEQFF
TRBJ1-2 NA TRBV29-1 NA TGCAGCGATACGACAGGCGGTTACGGCTACACCTTC CSDTTGGYGYTF
TRBJ2-7 NA TRBV6-5 TRBD1 TGTGCCAGCAGTCCTCTCAGGGGGCCCTACGAGCAGTACTTC CASSPLRGPYEQYF
TRBJ2-1 NA TRBV19 TRBD2 TGTGCCAGTAGTATCTCTAGCGGGAGAGAGAATGAGCAGTTCTTC CASSISSGRENEQFF
TRBJ1-2 few TRBV5-8 NA TGTGCCAGCAGCTTTCAACAAAACTATGGCTACACCTTC CASSFQQNYGYTF
TRBJ2-3 NA TRBV28 NA TGTGCCAGCAGTTTGGGCAGAGCCACAGATACGCAGTATTTT CASSLGRATDTQYF
TRBJ2-2 NA TRBV12-1 NA TGTGCCAGCAGCTTTGGGATAGCGGGGGCCTCGAGGAACACCGGGGAGCTGTTTTTT CASSFGIAGASRNTGELFF
TRBJ1-2 once TRBV27 NA TGTGCCAGCAGAAAGGGGGTGAACTATGGCTACACCTTC CASRKGVNYGYTF
TRBJ2-1 NA TRBV20-1 NA TGCAGTGCTAGACCTTACAATGAGCAGTTCTTC CSARPYNEQFF
TRBJ1-1 few TRBV13 NA TGTGCCAGCAGCCCACGAACAGGGAACACTGAAGCTTTCTTT CASSPRTGNTEAFF
TRBJ2-7 NA TRBV19 TRBD1 TGTGCCAGTAGTATGGGTCAGGGGGAAATCTACGAGCAGTACTTC CASSMGQGEIYEQYF
TRBJ1-5 few TRBV6-1 NA TGTGCCAGCAACCGCGATCAGCCCCAGCATTTT CASNRDQPQHF
TRBJ2-2 NA TRBV4-3 NA TGCGCCAGCAGCCAAGATCGCAGAACCGGGGAGCTGTTTTTT CASSQDRRTGELFF
TRBJ2-1 NA TRBV2 TRBD1 TGTGCCAGCAGGGAGACAGGGGCCTTTGGTGAGCAGTTCTTC CASRETGAFGEQFF
TRBJ1-2 NA TRBV4-2 TRBD1 TGTGCCAGCAGCCAAGATACAGGGGCCCACTATGGCTACACCTTC CASSQDTGAHYGYTF
TRBJ2-5 NA TRBV2 TRBD2 TGTGCCAGCAGTGAGGGTAAAGTGACTAGCGGGGGCCAAGAGACCCAGTACTTC CASSEGKVTSGGQETQYF
TRBJ2-1 NA TRBV6-4 NA TGTGCCAGCAGTGACTCTCAACAGGGAGACTACAATGAGCAGTTCTTC CASSDSQQGDYNEQFF
TRBJ2-5 NA TRBV2 TRBD2 TGTGCCAGCGCACCGTTTAGGGGACTACAAGAGACCCAGTACTTC CASAPFRGLQETQYF
TRBJ2-1 once TRBV27 TRBD2 TGTGCCAGCAGTTTGGCCCGGGGGGGGGCCAATGAGCAGTTCTTC CASSLARGGANEQFF
TRBJ2-3 NA TRBV6-5 NA TGTGCCAGCAGTCGCGCCGGAGATACGCAGTATTTT CASSRAGDTQYF